One sample yielded the 27 T cell receptor beta chains listed below, sequenced in a study of blood T cell repertoires in COVID-19 (dated by TCRdb to the early 2020s). Library creation used the immunoSEQ multiplex PCR assay. Entries here come from immuneACCESS through TCRdb and include only in-frame sequences with V and J called. Some clones fail to appear in such tables; in the studies checked, an unresolved V gene covers under half of the shortfall, and the cause of the remainder is unknown. The sample table lists around 110,000 clones, around 90% of them with a count of one. Clones ranked in the top ten supply around 1.3% of the sample. The sample consisted of peripheral blood. Source of these receptors: a woman under 40 with acute or convalescent COVID-19.

The rearrangement links TRBV7-3 to TRBJ2-3, with 9 bases that match TRBD2. Germline values: CDR1 SGHTA, CDR2 FQGTGA. The CDR3 spans 15 residues. Unmatched junction bases numbered 5, after V lost 4 bases and J lost 3 bases. This CDR3 reads CASSSGTSSTDTQYF. The CDR3 DNA reads TGTGCCAGCAGCTCCGGGACTAGCAGTACAGATACGCAGTATTTT.

The chain is built from TRBV5-4 and TRBJ1-1; D uncertain. CDR3 length: 13 residues. V lost 2 bases to trimming and J lost 4 bases, with 9 bases between them. CDR1 and CDR2 from the germline V gene are SGHNT and YYREEE (reference sequence). This CDR3 reads CASSFEGGTEAFF. CDR3 in DNA: TGTGCCAGCAGCTTCGAAGGAGGCACTGAAGCTTTCTTT. Complete variable domain (other parts from reference TRBV5-4 and TRBJ1-1): ETGVTQSPTHLIKTRGQQVTLRCSSQSGHNTVSWYQQALGQGPQFIFQYYREEENGRGNFPPRFSGLQFPNYSSELNVNALELDDSALYLCASSFEGGTEAFFGQGTRLTVV.

The V and J genes are TRBV14 and TRBJ2-1; TRBD2 matches 8 bases. Germline V gives CDR1 SGHDN, CDR2 FVKESK. Germline trimming cut 0 bases from V and 0 bases from J; bases unmatched to any gene: 4. This CDR3 region has 17 residues. CDR3 nucleotide sequence: TGTGCCAGCAGCCAAGAGACCAGCGGGAGCTCCTACAATGAGCAGTTCTTC. This encodes CASSQETSGSSYNEQFF.

The V gene is TRBV4-1, the J gene TRBJ2-7; D is possibly TRBD1 (6 bases). V was clipped by 4 bases and J by 2 bases, with 15 bases between them. The CDR3 consists of 15 residues. Germline CDR1 reads MGHRA; CDR2 reads YSYEKL. CDR3 protein: CASSPWDTSTYEQYF. CDR3 in DNA: TGCGCCAGCAGCCCCTGGGACACCTCTACCTACGAGCAGTACTTC.

The V and J genes are TRBV7-6 and TRBJ2-7; 8 bases agree with TRBD1. The CDR3 totals 20 residues. CDR1 SGHVS and CDR2 FNYEAQ come from the germline V gene. The trim removed 5 bases at V and 0 bases at J, leaving 21 bases unmatched. CDR3 bases: TGTGCCAGCAGCCCACGACTCTGGGCCAGGGGGCAAAGTAGCTCCTACGAGCAGTACTTC. As protein: CASSPRLWARGQSSSYEQYF.

Only one count was recorded for this clone. V and J are TRBV7-6 and TRBJ2-7; TRBD1 matches at 7 bases. Germline CDR1 and CDR2: SGHVS and FNYEAQ. This CDR3 is 17 amino acids long. J gave up 4 bases and V 5 bases, and 17 bases lay outside the gene matches. CDR3 coding DNA: TGTGCCAGCAGCCGAGGGGCACAGGGGCGTTTTATATACGAGCAGTACTTC. Its translation: CASSRGAQGRFIYEQYF.

V is TRBV29-1 and J is TRBJ1-2; perhaps TRBD1 as D (5 bases). The CDR3 is 11 residues long. Trimming left V 7 bases short and J 6 bases short, with 12 bases between. The germline CDR1 and CDR2 sequences are SQVTM and ANQGSEA. The CDR3 DNA reads as TGCAGCGCCAGGACACTCCATGGCTACACCTTC. Translated: CSARTLHGYTF.

The rearrangement uses TRBV11-3 and TRBJ2-3; 16 bases are a match to TRBD2. The trim removed 5 bases at V and 0 bases at J, leaving 5 bases unmatched. This CDR3 contains 18 residues. Germline loops: CDR1 SGHNT, CDR2 YENEEA. The CDR3 nucleotides are TGTGCCAGCAGCGTGGGACTAGCGGGAGGGCCTAGCACAGATACGCAGTATTTT. Translating it yields CASSVGLAGGPSTDTQYF.

The DNA for the CDR3 is TGTGCCACCAGCAGAGATCGTGGGGGGGATCGGGAGCAGTTCTTC. Protein sequence: CATSRDRGGDREQFF. V gene TRBV15 combines with J gene TRBJ2-1; 7 bases map to TRBD2. V lost 0 bases to trimming and J lost 10 bases; unmatched junction nucleotides: 9. This CDR3 is 15 amino acids long. Germline V gene data show CDR1 as LNHNV and CDR2 as YYDKDF (reference sequence).

This CDR3 reads CASRPRGGTTQETQYF. In nucleotides, the CDR3 is TGTGCCAGTAGACCTAGAGGCGGGACTACGCAAGAGACCCAGTACTTC. V is TRBV19 and J is TRBJ2-5, with 7 bases aligning to TRBD2. Germline values: CDR1 LNHDA, CDR2 SQIVND (reference sequence). The J segment lost 2 bases and the V segment lost 6 bases, leaving 12 bases of the junction unmatched. The CDR3 is 16 amino acids.

Of note for this clone: The junction and the germline gene differ at one end; a read error may be behind it. This same CDR3 is encoded by further DNA sequences in the sample. The V call is TRBV28, the J call TRBJ2-3, with 7 bases lining up with TRBD1. The length of the CDR3 is 16 residues. Germline values: CDR1 MDHEN, CDR2 SYDVKM. CDR3 nucleotides: TGTGCTAGCAGTCAGACGGGACAGATACTCACAGATACGCAGTATTTT. It codes for CASSQTGQILTDTQYF.

This chain connects TRBV5-1 to TRBJ1-6; 12 bases agree with TRBD1. V shed 4 bases, J shed 9 bases, and the junction held 2 bases outside the gene matches. This CDR3 comprises 14 residues. Germline V gene data show CDR1 as SGHRS and CDR2 as YFSETQ. CDR3 in DNA: TGCGCCAGCAGCCAGGGACAGGGGGCTTCACCCCTCCACTTT. Translated, it gives CASSQGQGASPLHF. Together with reference TRBV5-1 and TRBJ1-6, the CDR3 gives the full variable domain: KAGVTQTPRYLIKTRGQQVTLSCSPISGHRSVSWYQQTPGQGLQFLFEYFSETQRNKGNFPGRFSGRQFSNSRSEMNVSTLELGDSALYLCASSQGQGASPLHFGNGTRLTVT.

V is TRBV7-8 and J is TRBJ2-3, with D possibly matching TRBD1 (6 bases). The CDR3 length is 15 residues. Trimming took off 3 bases at V and 4 bases at J, with 14 bases between the two ends. The germline V gene encodes CDR1 SGHVS and CDR2 FQNEAQ. The CDR3 loop reads CASSFTGRGADTQYF. The CDR3 DNA follows: TGTGCCAGCAGCTTCACAGGGAGAGGGGCAGATACGCAGTATTTT. The complete variable domain, with remaining parts taken from reference TRBV7-8 and TRBJ2-3, reads GAGVSQSPRYKVAKRGQDVALRCDPISGHVSLFWYQQALGQGPEFLTYFQNEAQLDKSGLPSDRFFAERPEGSVSTLKIQRTQQEDSAVYLCASSFTGRGADTQYFGPGTRLTVL.

This clone was seen more than once but under ten times. This chain joins TRBV19 and TRBJ1-1; possible D gene TRBD1, 5 bases. The CDR3 contains 14 residues. Between the trimmed V and J ends, which lost 3 bases and 2 bases, there was a span of 10 bases. Germline values: CDR1 LNHDA, CDR2 SQIVND (reference sequence). The CDR3 bases are TGTGCCAGTAGTATTCAGGGAGGAAACACTGAAGCTTTCTTT. As protein: CASSIQGGNTEAFF.

The chain employs TRBV28 and TRBJ1-1; no clear D gene. V was shortened by 6 bases and J by 4 bases, with 18 bases between the two germline ends. Germline V lookup: CDR1 MDHEN, CDR2 SYDVKM. CDR3 length equals 15 residues. The CDR3 protein is CASSPGGLMGTEAFF. As DNA, the CDR3 is TGTGCCAGCAGCCCTGGAGGGCTCATGGGCACTGAAGCTTTCTTT.

In its sample, this clone was seen once. The chain combines TRBV7-8 with TRBJ2-2, with 9 bases that match TRBD1. Germline CDR1 and CDR2: SGHVS and FQNEAQ. The CDR3 runs to 16 residues. V was clipped by 0 bases and J by 7 bases; unmatched bases: 6. The CDR3 is CASSLAGDRAIGELFF. In DNA form, the CDR3 reads TGTGCCAGCAGCTTAGCAGGGGACAGGGCCATCGGGGAGCTGTTTTTT.

This sequence joins TRBV18 and TRBJ2-7, with D perhaps TRBD2 (5 bases). The germline V and J ends were trimmed by 6 bases and 2 bases, with 8 bases remaining between them. Germline-derived CDR1 and CDR2 are KGHSH and LQKENI. The CDR3 length is 12 residues. CDR3 nucleotide sequence: TGTGCCAGCTCCACGGGGACCTACGAGCAGTACTTC. Translated: CASSTGTYEQYF. The full variable domain, in which reference TRBV18 and TRBJ2-7 provide the parts outside the CDR3, is NAGVMQNPRHLVRRRGQEARLRCSPMKGHSHVYWYRQLPEEGLKFMVYLQKENIIDESGMPKERFSAEFPKEGPSILRIQQVVRGDSAAYFCASSTGTYEQYFGPGTRLTVT.

The chain employs TRBV4-2 and TRBJ2-7, with D possibly matching TRBD2 (5 bases). The CDR3 runs to 16 residues. Germline CDR1 is LGHNA and CDR2 is YNFKEQ. V shed 4 bases and J shed 0 bases, with 16 bases lying between them. The CDR3 protein is CASSPRAVGVSYEQYF. The CDR3 region has the DNA TGTGCCAGCAGCCCAAGGGCGGTCGGGGTCTCCTACGAGCAGTACTTC.

CDR3 loop: CASSYGGGQMNQPQHF. CDR3 sequence (DNA): TGTGCCAGCAGTTACGGTGGGGGACAGATGAATCAGCCCCAGCATTTT. The rearrangement joins TRBV6-2 or TRBV6-3 to TRBJ1-5, with TRBD1 matching 7 bases. CDR3 length: 16 residues. Trimming cost V 2 bases and J 4 bases; bases outside gene matches: 8. Germline-derived CDR1 and CDR2 are MNHEY and SVGEGT.

This clone appeared once. This chain connects TRBV4-1 to TRBJ1-3; possibly TRBD1 for D (5 bases). V gave up 4 bases and J gave up 4 bases, with 20 bases separating them. Germline lookup yields CDR1 MGHRA and CDR2 YSYEKL. The CDR3 consists of 17 residues. The CDR3 DNA reads TGCGCCAGCAGCCGACCAGGGTTGGACCGTAGAGGAAACACCATATATTTT. As protein: CASSRPGLDRRGNTIYF.

The V and J genes are TRBV10-3 and TRBJ1-1; D perhaps matches TRBD1 (5 bases). Germline lookup yields CDR1 ENHRY and CDR2 SYGVKD. V lost 3 bases and J 7 bases, leaving 12 bases between the germline ends. CDR3 length: 13 residues. The CDR3 region is CAISDADSREAFF. CDR3 coding DNA: TGTGCCATCAGTGATGCAGACAGTCGTGAAGCTTTCTTT.

The V call is TRBV7-2, the J call TRBJ2-7, with D perhaps matching TRBD2 (5 bases). Trimming pared 5 bases from V and 4 bases from J, leaving 12 bases between. The CDR3 consists of 13 residues. Germline V CDR1 and CDR2: SGHTA, FQGNSA. CDR3 sequence reads: CASSPFAGYEQYF. CDR3 in DNA: TGTGCCAGCAGCCCTTTCGCGGGTTACGAGCAGTACTTC.

This sequence joins TRBV19 and TRBJ2-3, with 7 bases matching TRBD1. This CDR3 comprises 17 residues. V lost 5 bases, J lost 0 bases, and 11 bases stayed unmatched. Germline CDR1 and CDR2: LNHDA and SQIVND (reference sequence). The CDR3 region has the DNA TGTGCCAGTAGTCGGGACAGTACTTTTACTAGCACAGATACGCAGTATTTT. It yields the protein CASSRDSTFTSTDTQYF.

The CDR3 here is CASTLSQHNEKLFF. CDR3 bases: TGTGCCAGTACCCTATCACAGCATAATGAAAAACTGTTTTTT. The chain joins TRBV19 to TRBJ1-4; no reliable D call. This CDR3 spans 14 amino acids. V lost 7 bases, J lost 4 bases, and 13 bases lay in between. Germline V lookup: CDR1 LNHDA, CDR2 SQIVND (reference sequence).

The V and J genes are TRBV3-1 (or the pseudogene TRBV3-2) and TRBJ2-3, with 15 positions matching TRBD2. This CDR3 is built from 19 residues. Unmatched junction bases numbered 7, after V lost 1 base and J lost 2 bases. The germline V gene encodes CDR1 LGHDT and CDR2 YNNKEL (reference sequence). CDR3 DNA sequence: TGTGCCAGCAGCCAAGTTCATGGACTAGCGGGGGGGCCCACAGATACGCAGTATTTT. This codes for CASSQVHGLAGGPTDTQYF.

The V call is TRBV9, the J call TRBJ2-5, with D possibly being TRBD2 (6 bases). The CDR3 is made up of 16 amino acids. Per germline, CDR1 SGDLS and CDR2 YYNGEE. Trimming stripped 0 bases from V and 5 bases from J, with 17 bases between. CDR3 in DNA: TGTGCCAGCAGCGTAGGAATAGCGGCACTCCGGGAGACCCAGTACTTC. Its translation is CASSVGIAALRETQYF.

V is TRBV7-9 and J is TRBJ2-5; 10 nucleotides match TRBD2. CDR1 is SEHNR, CDR2 FQNEAQ, per germline (reference sequence). The length of the CDR3 is 16 residues. V was clipped by 5 bases and J by 5 bases; unmatched bases: 11. CDR3 nucleotide sequence: TGTGCCAGCAGCCCCGCCGGGACTAGCGCCGGTGAGACCCAGTACTTC. This sequence encodes CASSPAGTSAGETQYF.